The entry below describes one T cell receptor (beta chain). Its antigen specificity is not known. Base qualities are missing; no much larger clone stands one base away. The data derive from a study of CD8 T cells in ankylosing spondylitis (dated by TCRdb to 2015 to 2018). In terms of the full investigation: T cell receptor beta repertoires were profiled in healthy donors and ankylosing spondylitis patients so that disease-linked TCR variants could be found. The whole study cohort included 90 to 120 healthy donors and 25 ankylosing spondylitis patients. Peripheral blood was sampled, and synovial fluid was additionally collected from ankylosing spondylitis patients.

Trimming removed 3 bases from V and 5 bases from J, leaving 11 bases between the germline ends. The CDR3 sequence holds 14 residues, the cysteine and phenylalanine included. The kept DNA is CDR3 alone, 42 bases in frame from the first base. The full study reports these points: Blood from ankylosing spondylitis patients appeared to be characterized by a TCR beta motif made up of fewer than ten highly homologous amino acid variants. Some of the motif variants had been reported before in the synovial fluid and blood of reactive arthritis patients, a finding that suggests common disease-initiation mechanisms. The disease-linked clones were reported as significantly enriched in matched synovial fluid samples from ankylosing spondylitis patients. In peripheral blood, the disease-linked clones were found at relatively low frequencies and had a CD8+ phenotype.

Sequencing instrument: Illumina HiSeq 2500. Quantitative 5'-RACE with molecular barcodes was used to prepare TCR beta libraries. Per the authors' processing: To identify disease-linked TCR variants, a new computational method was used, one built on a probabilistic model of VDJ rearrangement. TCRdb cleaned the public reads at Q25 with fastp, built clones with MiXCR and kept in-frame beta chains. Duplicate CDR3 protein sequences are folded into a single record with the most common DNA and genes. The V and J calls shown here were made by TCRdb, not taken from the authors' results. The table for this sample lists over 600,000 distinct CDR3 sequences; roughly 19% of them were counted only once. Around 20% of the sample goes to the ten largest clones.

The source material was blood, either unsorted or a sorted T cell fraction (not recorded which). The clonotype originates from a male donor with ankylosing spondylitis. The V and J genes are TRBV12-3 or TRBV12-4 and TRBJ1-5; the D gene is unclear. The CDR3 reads CASSFRPGDQPQHF. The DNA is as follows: TGTGCCAGCAGTTTTCGACCCGGGGATCAGCCCCAGCATTTT.